Listed here are 2 T cell receptor beta chains from one sample, sequenced in a study of blood T cell repertoires in COVID-19. The repertoire was sequenced with immunoSEQ multiplex PCR; TCRdb's copy has only in-frame clones and lacks some. The sample holds tens of thousands of clones, about 83% seen once. Sequenced material: peripheral blood. Receptors originate from a human donor with active COVID-19. The donor label of this sample is uncertain.

The V call is TRBV23-1, the J call TRBJ2-7; weak D call: TRBD2 (6 bases). TRBV23-1 is identified as an open reading frame with a role that is uncertain. This CDR3 comprises 16 residues. Trimming stripped 0 bases from V and 5 bases from J, with 17 bases between. As DNA, the CDR3 is TGCGCCAGCAGTCAATCCCCCCGCGGGGATACTCACGAGCAGTACTTC. Its protein product is CASSQSPRGDTHEQYF.

The CDR3 sequence: CASSPFRSEQYF. The CDR3 coding sequence is TGTGCCAGCAGCCCCTTCCGGTCCGAGCAGTACTTC. This chain connects TRBV7-8 to TRBJ2-7, with D unclear. CDR1 and CDR2 (germline): SGHVS, FQNEAQ. Deletions cut 5 bases from V and 6 bases from J, with 11 bases between. This CDR3 region has 12 residues.